The 30 T cell receptor beta chains presented below share a single source sample, sequenced in a study of cytomegalovirus exposure and HLA in healthy donors. Primers included in the PCR were 60 Vbeta and 13 Jbeta primers. Clones were sequenced by immunoSEQ multiplex PCR, and TCRdb holds only the in-frame ones, with some missing. Of roughly 200,000 clones detected, approximately 86% appear once; the ten largest clones hold roughly 0.34%. The sample comprised PBMCs. The receptors shown here come from a woman aged 25 to 39 in good health and CMV-seronegative.

The chain links TRBV11-1 to TRBJ2-1; tentative D call: TRBD2 (6 bases). Trimming left V 5 bases short and J 10 bases short, with 21 bases between. Germline V CDR1 and CDR2: SGHAT, FQDESV (reference sequence). This CDR3 contains 15 residues. The DNA of the CDR3 is TGTGCCAGCAGCAAATCCGGACTCACCCGGGGGGAGCAGTTCTTC. Translated, it gives CASSKSGLTRGEQFF.

This chain uses TRBV7-2 with TRBJ2-1, with D tentatively TRBD1 (5 bases). The CDR3 covers 17 residues. Germline V gene sequence: CDR1 SGHTA, CDR2 FQGNSA. Trimming cost V 1 base and J 2 bases, with 15 bases left between them. The CDR3 DNA reads as TGTGCCAGCAGCTTAGTAACCACCGGCAGGGCCTACAATGAGCAGTTCTTC. Its protein product is CASSLVTTGRAYNEQFF.

This chain joins TRBV7-9 and TRBJ2-7; D may be TRBD1 (5 bases). The germline gives CDR1 SEHNR, CDR2 FQNEAQ (reference sequence). Trimming cost V 0 bases and J 6 bases, with 9 bases left between them. The CDR3 is made up of 13 amino acids. The CDR3 loop is CASSLALRAEQYF. CDR3 DNA sequence: TGTGCCAGCAGCTTAGCGCTCAGGGCCGAGCAGTACTTC.

This chain uses TRBV7-3 with TRBJ2-2; maybe TRBD2 (7 bases). This CDR3 is built from 15 residues. Germline assignment: CDR1 SGHTA and CDR2 FQGTGA. V gave up 7 bases and J gave up 7 bases, with 19 bases separating them. The CDR3 region is CASNFGGAQGGELFF. The CDR3 DNA follows: TGTGCCAGCAACTTTGGGGGGGCGCAGGGCGGGGAGCTGTTTTTT. The full variable domain, its missing parts supplied by reference TRBV7-3 and TRBJ2-2, is GAGVSQTPSNKVTEKGKYVELRCDPISGHTALYWYRQSLGQGPEFLIYFQGTGAADDSGLPNDRFFAVRPEGSVSTLKIQRTERGDSAVYLCASNFGGAQGGELFFGEGSRLTVL.

The rearrangement joins TRBV15 to TRBJ1-1, with a possible D match to TRBD1 (5 bases). The V end lost 6 bases, the J end lost 4 bases, and 15 bases lay between the germline ends. This CDR3 is built from 14 residues. Germline V gene sequence: CDR1 LNHNV, CDR2 YYDKDF (reference sequence). The CDR3 DNA reads as TGTGCCACCAGTTCTGCAGGGTCAGTCACTGAAGCTTTCTTT. Encoded protein: CATSSAGSVTEAFF.

The chain employs TRBV7-2 and TRBJ2-7; 7 bases are a match to TRBD2. The CDR3 is made up of 14 amino acids. Germline trimming cut 1 base from V and 6 bases from J; bases unmatched to any gene: 6. Germline-derived CDR1 and CDR2 are SGHTA and FQGNSA. DNA for the CDR3: TGTGCCAGCAGCTTAGGGGGGACTATTCGCGAGCAGTACTTC. Encoded protein: CASSLGGTIREQYF.

This clone showed up just once. The chain is built from TRBV5-1 and TRBJ1-4, with unresolved D. The V and J ends lost 2 bases and 1 base respectively, with 3 bases between them. The germline V gene has CDR1 SGHRS and CDR2 YFSETQ. This CDR3 has 13 amino acids. The CDR3 DNA is TGCGCCAGCAGCTTCTTAACTAATGAAAAACTGTTTTTT. This gives the protein CASSFLTNEKLFF.

V is TRBV11-2 and J is TRBJ2-7, with D perhaps matching TRBD1 (6 bases). Trimming removed 1 base at V and 0 bases at J, with 19 bases between. The CDR3 runs to 18 residues. From germline, CDR1 is SGHAT and CDR2 FQNNGV. CDR3 DNA: TGTGCCAGCAGCTTAGGGTTTAGCAGGGGAAAGGGCTCCTACGAGCAGTACTTC. Residues: CASSLGFSRGKGSYEQYF.

CDR3 residues: CATSSLGQGNEKLFF. The CDR3 nucleotides are TGTGCCACCAGCAGCCTGGGACAGGGTAATGAAAAACTGTTTTTT. The J gene is TRBJ1-4, the V gene TRBV15; 9 positions match TRBD1. J lost 4 bases, V lost 3 bases, and 3 bases had no gene match. The CDR3 covers 15 residues. Germline values: CDR1 LNHNV, CDR2 YYDKDF (reference sequence).

The V gene is TRBV6-5, the J gene TRBJ2-5; 7 bases align to TRBD2. The DNA end is a closer match to TRBJ2-7, so the J assignment may be wrong. The CDR3 covers 16 residues. Germline V gene data show CDR1 as MNHEY and CDR2 as SVGAGI. Here the CDR3 reads CASSYSIGGRTYEQYF. For the CDR3, the DNA is TGTGCCAGCAGTTACTCGATAGGCGGGAGAACCTACGAGCAGTACTTC.

The V gene is TRBV5-4, the J gene TRBJ2-1; 12 bases fit TRBD2. The CDR3 runs to 18 residues. Germline V lookup: CDR1 SGHNT, CDR2 YYREEE (reference sequence). V trimming: 4 bases; J trimming: 9 bases; junction bases outside the gene matches: 17. CDR3 sequence: CASSKHFSLAGGPGEQFF. As DNA, the CDR3 is TGTGCCAGCAGCAAACACTTTTCTCTAGCGGGGGGGCCGGGTGAGCAGTTCTTC.

For the CDR3, the DNA is TGTGCCAGCACTAGAGACGAGGTGCCGGAAAAACTGTTTTTT. Translating gives CASTRDEVPEKLFF. The J gene is TRBJ1-4, the V gene TRBV2, with D unresolved. In germline, CDR1 is SNHLY, CDR2 FYNNEI. The CDR3 covers 14 residues. Trimming removed 7 bases at V and 8 bases at J, with 17 bases between.

This rearrangement joins TRBV29-1 to TRBJ2-7; 9 bases agree with TRBD1. This CDR3 region has 14 residues. The germline V gene has CDR1 SQVTM and CDR2 ANQGSEA. Trimming cost V 3 bases and J 2 bases; bases outside gene matches: 5. In nucleotides, the CDR3 is TGCAGCGTTGAGGACGGACAGGGGACCTACGAGCAGTACTTC. Amino acids: CSVEDGQGTYEQYF.

The chain has TRBV11-2 and TRBJ2-1; 10 bases are shared with TRBD2. The CDR3 is 14 residues long. The germline gives CDR1 SGHAT, CDR2 FQNNGV. With V trimmed by 3 bases and J by 5 bases, 1 base remained unmatched. CDR3 bases: TGTGCCAGCAGCTTTGGACTAGCGGACAATGAGCAGTTCTTC. This sequence encodes CASSFGLADNEQFF.

The rearrangement links TRBV28 to TRBJ1-2, with 7 bases that match TRBD1. In germline, CDR1 is MDHEN, CDR2 SYDVKM. Trimming cost V 6 bases and J 4 bases; bases outside gene matches: 5. The CDR3 length is 13 residues. Here the CDR3 reads CASRPRQGYGYTF. CDR3 nucleotides: TGTGCCAGCAGGCCCAGACAGGGCTATGGCTACACCTTC.

This clone was detected a few times. V and J are TRBV6-5 and TRBJ1-2; 7 positions agree with TRBD1. Germline lookup yields CDR1 MNHEY and CDR2 SVGAGI. After removal of 5 bases from V and 3 bases from J, the junction contained 0 bases not matched to a gene. The CDR3 is made up of 12 amino acids. The chain's CDR3 is CASSTGDYGYTF. For the CDR3, the DNA is TGTGCCAGCAGTACAGGGGACTATGGCTACACCTTC.

The chain is built from TRBV5-4 and TRBJ1-2; 12 bases line up with TRBD1. The V and J ends lost 3 bases and 5 bases, in that order; junction bases with no gene match: 5. CDR3 length: 15 amino acids. Germline V gene sequence: CDR1 SGHNT, CDR2 YYREEE (reference sequence). The CDR3 bases are TGTGCCAGCAGCTACGGGACAGGGGGCAAGTATGGCTACACCTTC. This codes for CASSYGTGGKYGYTF.

The chain links TRBV7-3 to TRBJ1-1; a possible D gene is TRBD1 (6 bases). The germline V gene has CDR1 SGHTA and CDR2 FQGTGA. V was clipped by 5 bases and J by 0 bases, with 13 bases between them. The CDR3 totals 15 residues. The CDR3: CASSARGGVNTEAFF. The CDR3 bases are TGTGCCAGCAGCGCCCGAGGGGGGGTGAACACTGAAGCTTTCTTT. The full variable domain, with the rest looked up from reference TRBV7-3 and TRBJ1-1, is GAGVSQTPSNKVTEKGKYVELRCDPISGHTALYWYRQSLGQGPEFLIYFQGTGAADDSGLPNDRFFAVRPEGSVSTLKIQRTERGDSAVYLCASSARGGVNTEAFFGQGTRLTVV.

CDR3 nucleotides: TGTGCCAGTAGCCAGGGGGACCAAGAGACCCAGTACTTC. It is translated as CASSQGDQETQYF. V usage is TRBV19 and J usage is TRBJ2-5; the match to TRBD1 covers 7 bases. This CDR3 comprises 13 residues. Trimming removed 6 bases from V and 0 bases from J; junction bases left unmatched: 1. CDR1 is LNHDA, CDR2 SQIVND, per germline (reference sequence).

This clone was recorded only once. The chain joins TRBV19 to TRBJ1-5, with D maybe TRBD1 (6 bases). CDR3 length equals 15 residues. V was cut by 3 bases and J by 3 bases, with 12 bases left in between. From germline, CDR1 is LNHDA and CDR2 SQIVND (reference sequence). The DNA for the CDR3 is TGTGCCAGTAGTATTACCAGGGGCAACAATCAGCCCCAGCATTTT. Translating it yields CASSITRGNNQPQHF.

The chain has TRBV5-1 and TRBJ2-2; possibly TRBD1 for D (6 bases). The V end lost 0 bases, the J end lost 4 bases, and 10 bases lay between the germline ends. The germline CDR1 and CDR2 sequences are SGHRS and YFSETQ. The CDR3 runs to 15 residues. This CDR3 reads CASSLVVGGTGELFF. In DNA form, the CDR3 reads TGCGCCAGCAGCTTGGTGGTAGGGGGCACCGGGGAGCTGTTTTTT.

This clone is a singleton in its sample. This rearrangement joins TRBV5-4 to TRBJ2-3; TRBD1 agrees at 8 bases. This CDR3 region has 14 residues. Germline V lookup: CDR1 SGHNT, CDR2 YYREEE (reference sequence). V dropped 7 bases and J dropped 0; count of bases not matched to a gene: 4. The CDR3 bases are TGTGCCAGCCAACAGGGGGTTAGCACAGATACGCAGTATTTT. It yields the protein CASQQGVSTDTQYF.

The chain joins TRBV6-1 to TRBJ1-5; TRBD1 is a possible D gene (6 bases). The CDR3 covers 15 residues. V dropped 7 bases and J dropped 8 bases, with 21 bases sitting between them. Germline loops: CDR1 MNHNS, CDR2 SASEGT. The CDR3 DNA is TGTGCCAGCATCGAAGGGGGTCTCGGGTGGGAGCCCCAGCATTTT. The encoded protein is CASIEGGLGWEPQHF.

The chain joins TRBV5-4 to TRBJ2-6; unclear D gene. V shed 2 bases and J shed 4 bases, with 7 bases lying between them. The length of the CDR3 is 14 residues. Germline loops: CDR1 SGHNT, CDR2 YYREEE (reference sequence). The chain's CDR3 is CASSFGFGANVLTF. CDR3 DNA: TGTGCCAGCAGCTTCGGGTTCGGGGCCAACGTCCTGACTTTC.

This clone was seen a handful of times. V gene TRBV28 combines with J gene TRBJ2-7; 8 nucleotides match TRBD2. After removal of 10 bases from V and 3 bases from J, the junction contained 8 bases not matched to a gene. From germline, CDR1 is MDHEN and CDR2 SYDVKM. The CDR3 contains 13 residues. The CDR3 region is CATHFGGGYEQYF. The DNA for the CDR3 is TGTGCCACCCATTTCGGGGGGGGCTACGAGCAGTACTTC.

As to this clone: At one of its ends the junction is not consistent with the germline gene, which may arise from a read error. Within the sample, other DNA sequences also encode this same CDR3. The J gene is TRBJ2-1, the V gene TRBV29-1; 7 nucleotides match TRBD1. The CDR3 is made up of 16 amino acids. Looked up from germline, CDR1 is SQVTM and CDR2 is ANQGSEA. The CDR3 coding sequence is TGCAGCGTCCAGGGGGATCACTTGAACTCGGGTAATGAACAGTTCTTC. It yields the protein CSVQGDHLNSGNEQFF.

This clone came up a few times. The chain is built from TRBV4-1 and TRBJ2-5; D possibly corresponds to TRBD2 (5 bases). Deletions cut 1 base from V and 7 bases from J, with 13 bases between. This CDR3 region has 14 residues. CDR1 is MGHRA and CDR2 is YSYEKL in the germline V gene. Here the CDR3 reads CASSQALGGGTQYF. CDR3 DNA sequence: TGCGCCAGCAGCCAAGCACTTGGAGGAGGGACCCAGTACTTC.

This clone came up a few times. The chain uses TRBV2 and TRBJ2-7; 7 bases line up with TRBD1. The length of the CDR3 is 13 residues. V was clipped by 4 bases and J by 2 bases; unmatched bases: 2. CDR1 is SNHLY, CDR2 FYNNEI, per germline. This CDR3 reads CASSGGQAYEQYF. CDR3 nucleotides: TGTGCCAGCAGTGGTGGACAGGCCTACGAGCAGTACTTC.

CDR3 in amino acids: CASGTSSDRETQYF. CDR3 DNA sequence: TGTGCCAGCGGGACTAGCTCAGACAGGGAGACCCAGTACTTC. This sequence joins TRBV27 and TRBJ2-5; 9 bases line up with TRBD2. Trimming at V came to 8 bases and at J to 5 bases, leaving 9 bases not matched to a gene. Germline V CDR1 and CDR2: MNHEY, SMNVEV (reference sequence). The CDR3 has 14 residues.

The chain uses TRBV7-9 and TRBJ1-2, with a possible D match to TRBD1 (6 bases). The CDR3 consists of 12 residues. Deletions cut 5 bases from V and 5 bases from J, with 9 bases between. From germline, CDR1 is SEHNR and CDR2 FQNEAQ (reference sequence). Here the CDR3 DNA reads TGTGCCAGCAGCCTTCAGGGGTATGGCTACACCTTC. It is translated as CASSLQGYGYTF.